This T cell receptor beta chain was obtained from a study of T cell responses to AZD1222 COVID-19 vaccine. Study-level findings and limits: Researchers took repertoire samples only after the peak T cell response had come. Reportedly, close to half of spike-specific TCRs are directed against unmutated variant regions. Donors skewed white British and female; clonal diversity was possibly underestimated. Two doses of AZD1222 preceded a rise in Spike-specific TCR breadth and depth.

Sequenced by immunoSEQ multiplex PCR; TCRdb stores in-frame clones only, minus some. The sample records around 84,000 clones, approximately 90% being singletons. The CDR3 is made up of 12 amino acids. Trimming stripped 3 bases from V and 8 bases from J, with 10 bases between. Comments on this clone: Its antigen is still unknown.

This receptor was identified in an adult in good health. The sample here was peripheral blood, taken on day 0 of AZD1222 vaccination. The chain links TRBV12-3 or TRBV12-4 to TRBJ1-2, with D perhaps TRBD1 (5 bases). CDR3 DNA: TGTGCCAGCAGTTTTGGGCAGGGCGGCTACACCTTC. Protein sequence: CASSFGQGGYTF.